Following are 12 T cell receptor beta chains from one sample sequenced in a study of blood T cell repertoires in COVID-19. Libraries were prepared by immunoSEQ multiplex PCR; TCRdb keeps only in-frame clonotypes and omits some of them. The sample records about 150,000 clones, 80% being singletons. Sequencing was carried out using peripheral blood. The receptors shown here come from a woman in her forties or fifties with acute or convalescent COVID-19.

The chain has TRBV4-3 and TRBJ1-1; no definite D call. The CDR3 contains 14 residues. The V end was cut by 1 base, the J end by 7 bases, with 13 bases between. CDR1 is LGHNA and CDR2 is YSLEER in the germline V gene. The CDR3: CASSQVEFNGEAFF. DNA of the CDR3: TGCGCCAGCAGCCAAGTAGAATTTAATGGTGAAGCTTTCTTT.

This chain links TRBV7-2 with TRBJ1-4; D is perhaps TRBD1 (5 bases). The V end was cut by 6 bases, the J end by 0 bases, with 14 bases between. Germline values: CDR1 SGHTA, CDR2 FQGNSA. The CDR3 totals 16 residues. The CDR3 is CASRVDIRATNEKLFF. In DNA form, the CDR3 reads TGTGCCAGCAGGGTGGACATTAGGGCAACTAATGAAAAACTGTTTTTT. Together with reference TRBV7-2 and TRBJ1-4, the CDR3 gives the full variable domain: GAGVSQSPSNKVTEKGKDVELRCDPISGHTALYWYRQSLGQGLEFLIYFQGNSAPDKSGLPSDRFSAERTGGSVSTLTIQRTQQEDSAVYLCASRVDIRATNEKLFFGSGTQLSVL.

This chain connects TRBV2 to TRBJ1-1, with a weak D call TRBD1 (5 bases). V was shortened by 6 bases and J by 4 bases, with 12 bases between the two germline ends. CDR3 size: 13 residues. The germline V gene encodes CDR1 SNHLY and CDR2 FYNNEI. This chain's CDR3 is CASSRGIVTEAFF. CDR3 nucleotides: TGTGCCAGCAGCCGGGGGATTGTCACTGAAGCTTTCTTT.

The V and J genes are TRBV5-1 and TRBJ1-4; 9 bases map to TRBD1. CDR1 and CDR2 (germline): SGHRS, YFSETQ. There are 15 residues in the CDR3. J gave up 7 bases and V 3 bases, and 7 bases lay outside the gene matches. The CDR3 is CASSSTGTGSEKLFF. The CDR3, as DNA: TGCGCCAGCAGCTCGACAGGGACAGGGAGTGAAAAACTGTTTTTT. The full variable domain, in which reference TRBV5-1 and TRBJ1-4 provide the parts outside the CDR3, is KAGVTQTPRYLIKTRGQQVTLSCSPISGHRSVSWYQQTPGQGLQFLFEYFSETQRNKGNFPGRFSGRQFSNSRSEMNVSTLELGDSALYLCASSSTGTGSEKLFFGSGTQLSVL.

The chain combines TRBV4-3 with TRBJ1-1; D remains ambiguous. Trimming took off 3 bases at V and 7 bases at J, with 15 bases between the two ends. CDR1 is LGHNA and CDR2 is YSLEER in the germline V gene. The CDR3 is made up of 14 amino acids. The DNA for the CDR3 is TGCGCCAGCAGCCAGGGGATTGCCGGGATTGAAGCTTTCTTT. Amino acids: CASSQGIAGIEAFF.

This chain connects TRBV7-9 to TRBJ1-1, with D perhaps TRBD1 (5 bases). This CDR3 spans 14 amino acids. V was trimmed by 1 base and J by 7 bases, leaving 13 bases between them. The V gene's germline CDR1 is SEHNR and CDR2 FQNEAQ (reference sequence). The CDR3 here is CASSLEAIQGEAFF. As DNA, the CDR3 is TGTGCCAGCAGCTTAGAGGCCATTCAGGGTGAAGCTTTCTTT.

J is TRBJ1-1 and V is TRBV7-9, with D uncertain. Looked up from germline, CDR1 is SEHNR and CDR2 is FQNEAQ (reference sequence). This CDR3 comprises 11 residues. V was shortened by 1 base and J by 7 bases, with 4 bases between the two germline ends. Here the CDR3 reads CASSLGSEAFF. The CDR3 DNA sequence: TGTGCCAGCAGCTTAGGGAGTGAAGCTTTCTTT.

The CDR3 loop is CSVRTGENSPLHF. CDR3 nucleotide sequence: TGCAGCGTCCGAACAGGGGAGAATTCACCCCTCCACTTT. V usage is TRBV29-1 and J usage is TRBJ1-6; 7 bases align to TRBD1. The CDR3 consists of 13 residues. V was clipped by 6 bases and J by 7 bases; unmatched bases: 6. The germline gives CDR1 SQVTM, CDR2 ANQGSEA.

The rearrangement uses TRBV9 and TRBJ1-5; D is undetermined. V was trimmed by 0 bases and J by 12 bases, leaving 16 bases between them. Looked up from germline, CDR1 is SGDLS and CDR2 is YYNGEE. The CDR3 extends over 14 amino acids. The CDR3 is CASSVALLLGFQHF. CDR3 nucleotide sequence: TGTGCCAGCAGCGTAGCCCTGCTATTGGGCTTCCAGCATTTT.

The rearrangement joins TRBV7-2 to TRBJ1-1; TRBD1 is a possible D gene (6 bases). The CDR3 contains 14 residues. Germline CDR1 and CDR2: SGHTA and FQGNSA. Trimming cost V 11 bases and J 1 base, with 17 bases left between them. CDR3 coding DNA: TGTGCCGGTCGGGGGGGCGGGTCGAACACTGAAGCTTTCTTT. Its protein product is CAGRGGGSNTEAFF.

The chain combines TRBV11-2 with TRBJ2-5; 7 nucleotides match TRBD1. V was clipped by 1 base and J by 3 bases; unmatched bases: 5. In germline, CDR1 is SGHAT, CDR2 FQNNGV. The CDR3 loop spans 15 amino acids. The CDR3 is CASSLGFGTEETQYF. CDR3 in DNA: TGTGCCAGCAGCTTAGGTTTTGGGACAGAAGAGACCCAGTACTTC.

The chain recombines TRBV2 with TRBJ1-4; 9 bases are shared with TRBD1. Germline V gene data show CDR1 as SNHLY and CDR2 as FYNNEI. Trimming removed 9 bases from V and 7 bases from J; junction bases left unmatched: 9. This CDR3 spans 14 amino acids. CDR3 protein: CASRTGVGFEKLFF. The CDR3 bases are TGTGCCAGTAGGACAGGGGTAGGATTTGAAAAACTGTTTTTT. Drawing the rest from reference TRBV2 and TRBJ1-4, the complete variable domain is EPEVTQTPSHQVTQMGQEVILRCVPISNHLYFYWYRQILGQKVEFLVSFYNNEISEKSEIFDDQFSVERPDGSNFTLKIRSTKLEDSAMYFCASRTGVGFEKLFFGSGTQLSVL.